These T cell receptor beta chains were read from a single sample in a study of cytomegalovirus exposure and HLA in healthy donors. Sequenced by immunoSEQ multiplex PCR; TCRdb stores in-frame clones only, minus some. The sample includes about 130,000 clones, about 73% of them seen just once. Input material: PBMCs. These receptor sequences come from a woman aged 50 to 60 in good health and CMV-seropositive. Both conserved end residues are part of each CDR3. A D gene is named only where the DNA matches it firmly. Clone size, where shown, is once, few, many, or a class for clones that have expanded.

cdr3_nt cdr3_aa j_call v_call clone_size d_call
TGTGCCAGCAGTACGGGACAGGCAGAAGAGACCCAGTACTTC CASSTGQAEETQYF TRBJ2-5 TRBV2 - TRBD1
TGTGCCAGCAGCCAGGGTATCATAGGCTACACCTTC CASSQGIIGYTF TRBJ1-2 TRBV5-6 - -
TGTGCCAGCAGCCGCCCTCGGACAGGAGCTACCTACGAGCAGTACTTC CASSRPRTGATYEQYF TRBJ2-7 TRBV5-4 medium-sized TRBD1
TGTGCCAGCAGCTTCCAGGGGTCTGGCTACACCTTC CASSFQGSGYTF TRBJ1-2 TRBV11-2 - -
TGTGCCAGCAGTTTTCTGATCGGGGTGCTAAATGAAAAACTGTTTTTT CASSFLIGVLNEKLFF TRBJ1-4 TRBV28 - -
TGTGCCAGCAGTTCTCAAAAAACAGGGGGCCCCGGGGAGCTGTTTTTT CASSSQKTGGPGELFF TRBJ2-2 TRBV28 - TRBD1
TGCGCCAGCAGCTTAGGGGAATTGAGCGGAAACACCATATATTTT CASSLGELSGNTIYF TRBJ1-3 TRBV5-1 - -
TGTGCCTGGAGCGGGGGTGATACGCAGTATTTT CAWSGGDTQYF TRBJ2-3 TRBV30 few -
TGTGCCAGCAGCTCAGGGGTAAAGGCCACTGAAGCTTTCTTT CASSSGVKATEAFF TRBJ1-1 TRBV7-3 - -
TGTGCCAGCAGCTTAGAACCGGGTCCTCCTTACGAGCAGTACTTC CASSLEPGPPYEQYF TRBJ2-7 TRBV11-2 - -
TGTGCCATCAGGACCCGAAAAGGGGCGACAAACACAGATACGCAGTATTTT CAIRTRKGATNTDTQYF TRBJ2-3 TRBV10-3 - -
TGTGCCAGCGGAGAACGGCTGAGGGACCAAGAGACCCAGTACTTC CASGERLRDQETQYF TRBJ2-5 TRBV7-9 once -
TGTGCCAGTAATCTCTCCGGGACTAGCGGTTCAGATACGCAGTATTTT CASNLSGTSGSDTQYF TRBJ2-3 TRBV19 - TRBD2